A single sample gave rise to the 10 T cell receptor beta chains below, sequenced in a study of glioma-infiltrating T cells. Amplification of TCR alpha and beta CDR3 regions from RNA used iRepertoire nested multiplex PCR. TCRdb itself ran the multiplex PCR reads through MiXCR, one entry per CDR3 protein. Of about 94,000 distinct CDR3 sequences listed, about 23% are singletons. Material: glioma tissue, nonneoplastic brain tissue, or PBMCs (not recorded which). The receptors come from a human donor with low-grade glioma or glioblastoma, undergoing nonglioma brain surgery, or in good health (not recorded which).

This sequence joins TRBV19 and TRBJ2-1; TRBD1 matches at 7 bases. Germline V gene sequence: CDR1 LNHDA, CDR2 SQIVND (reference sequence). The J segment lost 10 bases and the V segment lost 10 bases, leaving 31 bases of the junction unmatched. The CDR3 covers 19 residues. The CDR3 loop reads CATSPNRVGSTGTRKEQFF. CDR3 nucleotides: TGTGCCACGAGCCCTAATCGTGTGGGGTCGACAGGGACGAGAAAGGAGCAGTTCTTC.

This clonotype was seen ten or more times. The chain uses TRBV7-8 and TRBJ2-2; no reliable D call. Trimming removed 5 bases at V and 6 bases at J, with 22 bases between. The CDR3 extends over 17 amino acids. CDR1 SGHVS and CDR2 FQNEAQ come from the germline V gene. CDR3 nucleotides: TGTGCCAGCAGCCCACCCCCTCTGTATTGGCAGGCCGGGGAGCTGTTTTTT. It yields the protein CASSPPPLYWQAGELFF. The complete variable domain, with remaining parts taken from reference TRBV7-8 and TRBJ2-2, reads GAGVSQSPRYKVAKRGQDVALRCDPISGHVSLFWYQQALGQGPEFLTYFQNEAQLDKSGLPSDRFFAERPEGSVSTLKIQRTQQEDSAVYLCASSPPPLYWQAGELFFGEGSRLTVL.

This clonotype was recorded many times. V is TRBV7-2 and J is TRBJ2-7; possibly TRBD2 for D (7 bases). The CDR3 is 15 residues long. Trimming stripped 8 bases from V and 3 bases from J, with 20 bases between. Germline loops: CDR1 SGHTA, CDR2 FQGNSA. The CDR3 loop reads CASRLGGAGFYEQYF. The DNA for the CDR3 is TGTGCCAGCCGCCTAGGGGGAGCGGGATTCTACGAGCAGTACTTC.

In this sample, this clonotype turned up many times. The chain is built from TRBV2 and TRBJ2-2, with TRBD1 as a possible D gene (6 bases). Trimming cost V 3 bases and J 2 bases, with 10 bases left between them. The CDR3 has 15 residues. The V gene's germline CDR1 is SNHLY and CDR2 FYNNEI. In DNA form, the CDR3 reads TGTGCCAGCAGTGACGGACAGTCCAACACCGGGGAGCTGTTTTTT. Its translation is CASSDGQSNTGELFF.

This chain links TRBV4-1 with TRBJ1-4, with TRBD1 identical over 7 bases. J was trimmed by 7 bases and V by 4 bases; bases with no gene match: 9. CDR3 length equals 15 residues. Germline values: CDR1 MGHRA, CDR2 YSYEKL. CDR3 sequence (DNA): TGCGCCAGCAGCCCCGGAGGGGGCGCGGGTGAAAAACTGTTTTTT. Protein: CASSPGGGAGEKLFF.

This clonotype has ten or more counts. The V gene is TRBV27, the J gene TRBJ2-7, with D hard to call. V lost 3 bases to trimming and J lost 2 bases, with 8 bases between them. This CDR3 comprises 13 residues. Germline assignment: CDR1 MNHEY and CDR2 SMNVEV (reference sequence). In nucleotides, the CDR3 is TGTGCCAGCAGTTTCGACAAGACCTACGAGCAGTACTTC. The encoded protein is CASSFDKTYEQYF.

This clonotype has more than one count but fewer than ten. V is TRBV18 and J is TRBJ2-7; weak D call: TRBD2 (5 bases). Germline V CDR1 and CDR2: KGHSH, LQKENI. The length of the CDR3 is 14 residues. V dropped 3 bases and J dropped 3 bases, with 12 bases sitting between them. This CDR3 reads CASSPPESGYEQYF. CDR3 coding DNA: TGTGCCAGCTCACCCCCGGAAAGCGGCTACGAGCAGTACTTC.

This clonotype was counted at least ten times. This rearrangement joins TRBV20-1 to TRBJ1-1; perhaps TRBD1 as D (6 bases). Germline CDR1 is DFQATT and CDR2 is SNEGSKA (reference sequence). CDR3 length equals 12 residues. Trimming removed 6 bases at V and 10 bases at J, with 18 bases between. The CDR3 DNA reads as TGCAGTGCCTATCGTGGGGCAGGGGTAGCTTTCTTT. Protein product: CSAYRGAGVAFF.

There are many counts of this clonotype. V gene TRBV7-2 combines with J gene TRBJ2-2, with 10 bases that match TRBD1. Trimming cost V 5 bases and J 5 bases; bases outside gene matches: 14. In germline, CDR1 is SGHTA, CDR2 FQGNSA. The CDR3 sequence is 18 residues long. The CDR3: CASSRRGPGQGSTGELFF. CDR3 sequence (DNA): TGTGCCAGCAGCCGGAGGGGTCCGGGACAGGGGTCGACCGGGGAGCTGTTTTTT.

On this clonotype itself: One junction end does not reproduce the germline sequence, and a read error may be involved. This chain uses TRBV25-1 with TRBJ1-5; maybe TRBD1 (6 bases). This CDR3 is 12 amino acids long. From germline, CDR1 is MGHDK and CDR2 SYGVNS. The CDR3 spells CASRPGDQHQHF. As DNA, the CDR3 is TGTGCCAGCAGACCAGGGGATCAGCACCAGCATTTT.